These T cell receptor beta chains were read from a single sample in a study of blood T cells in healthy people across ages. Each CDR3 protein is one row after TCRdb ran MiXCR on the 5' RACE reads. This sample has 800,000 to 950,000 distinct CDR3 sequences, with about 29% found just once. The sample was also reused in another study, on T cells of mothers and their children.

Sequences were obtained from blood. The source of these receptors is a woman aged 35 to 49 in good health. CDR3s include the opening cysteine and the closing phenylalanine or tryptophan. D genes are given only for firm matches. Expanded clones are given a class, and other clones once, few, many or no size at all.

abundance | j_gene | v_gene | d_gene | CDR3nt | CDR3aa
many | TRBJ2-7 | TRBV7-2 | TRBD1 | TGTGCCAGCAGCGAGGGACAGGGGGGACCCTACGAGCAGTACTTC | CASSEGQGGPYEQYF
. | TRBJ2-6 | TRBV30 | . | TGTGCCTGGAGCTCGGGGGTCGGCTCTGGGGCCAACGTCCTGACTTTC | CAWSSGVGSGANVLTF
many | TRBJ2-1 | TRBV20-1 | . | TGCAGTGCTTCCTCGATGGGGTATGAGCAGTTCTTC | CSASSMGYEQFF
few | TRBJ2-1 | TRBV28 | TRBD2 | TGTGCCAGCAGTTTATTCTTGCGGGGGAGCTACAATGAGCAGTTCTTC | CASSLFLRGSYNEQFF
. | TRBJ1-1 | TRBV29-1 | TRBD1 | TGCAGCGCTCGGGGACAGGAGGGGAACACTGAAGCTTTCTTT | CSARGQEGNTEAFF
. | TRBJ2-7 | TRBV5-1 | . | TGCGCCAGCAGTCGGGAGCGTTCGACCTACGAGCAGTACTTC | CASSRERSTYEQYF
. | TRBJ1-2 | TRBV28 | TRBD1 | TGTACCAGCAGTTTAGGACAGGCGCTCTATGGCTACACCTTC | CTSSLGQALYGYTF
many | TRBJ2-7 | TRBV12-3/TRBV12-4 | TRBD2 | TGTGCCAGCAGTTTAGCGCTCAGGACTAGCGGGGGGACCTACGAGCAGTACTTC | CASSLALRTSGGTYEQYF
few | TRBJ1-1 | TRBV7-9 | . | TGTGCCAGCAGCTTAGCGCCGGGGACGAACACTGAAGCTTTCTTT | CASSLAPGTNTEAFF
. | TRBJ2-5 | TRBV7-9 | . | TGTGCCAGCAGCTTAGAACATCGGGGCGGGGAGACCCAGTACTTC | CASSLEHRGGETQYF
. | TRBJ2-3 | TRBV5-1 | TRBD1 | TGCGCCAGCAGCTTGGATGGTACAGGGGCCGCAGATACGCAGTATTTT | CASSLDGTGAADTQYF
. | TRBJ2-7 | TRBV6-5 | . | TGTGCCAGCAGTTACTCTCACCAAACCGGGGCAGGGAACTACGAGCAGTACTTC | CASSYSHQTGAGNYEQYF
. | TRBJ1-1 | TRBV7-2 | . | TGTGCCAGCAGCTTTGCAACCTTGACTGAAGCTTTCTTT | CASSFATLTEAFF
few | TRBJ2-7 | TRBV2 | TRBD1 | TGTGCCAGCAACGAAGACAGGGGGCGAGAGCAGTACTTC | CASNEDRGREQYF
. | TRBJ2-5 | TRBV6-5 | TRBD2 | TGTGCCAGCACCTCGGGACTAGCGGGTTTGGAGACCCAGTACTTC | CASTSGLAGLETQYF
few | TRBJ1-1 | TRBV12-3/TRBV12-4 | . | TGTGCCAGCAGTTTCGGGACGTCGGGGAGGTCCACTGAAGCTTTCTTT | CASSFGTSGRSTEAFF
. | TRBJ1-6 | TRBV12-3/TRBV12-4 | TRBD1 | TGTGCCAGCAGTCCCCGGACAGGGGGCTCAAGGTCACCCCTCCACTTT | CASSPRTGGSRSPLHF
many | TRBJ1-1 | TRBV9 | . | TGTGCCAGCAGCGTAGGAGGGTACACTGAAGCTTTCTTT | CASSVGGYTEAFF
many | TRBJ2-1 | TRBV6-2/TRBV6-3 | TRBD2 | TGTGCCAGCAGTTCCCCCCTAGCGGGGACGTACAATGAGCAGTTCTTC | CASSSPLAGTYNEQFF